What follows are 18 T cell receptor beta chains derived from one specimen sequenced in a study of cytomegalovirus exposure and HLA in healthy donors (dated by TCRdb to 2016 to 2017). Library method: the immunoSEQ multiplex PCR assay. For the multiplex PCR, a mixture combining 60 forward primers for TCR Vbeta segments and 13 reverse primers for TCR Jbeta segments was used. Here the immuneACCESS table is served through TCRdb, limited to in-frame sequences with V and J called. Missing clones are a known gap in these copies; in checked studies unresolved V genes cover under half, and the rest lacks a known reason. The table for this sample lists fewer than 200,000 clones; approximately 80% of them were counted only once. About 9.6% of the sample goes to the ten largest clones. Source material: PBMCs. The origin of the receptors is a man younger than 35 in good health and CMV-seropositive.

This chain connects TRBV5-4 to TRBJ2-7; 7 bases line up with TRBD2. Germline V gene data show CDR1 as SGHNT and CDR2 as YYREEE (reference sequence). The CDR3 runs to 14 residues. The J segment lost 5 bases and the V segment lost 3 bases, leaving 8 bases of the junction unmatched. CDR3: CASSSDREVNEQYF. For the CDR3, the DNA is TGTGCCAGCAGCTCAGACCGGGAGGTTAACGAGCAGTACTTC.

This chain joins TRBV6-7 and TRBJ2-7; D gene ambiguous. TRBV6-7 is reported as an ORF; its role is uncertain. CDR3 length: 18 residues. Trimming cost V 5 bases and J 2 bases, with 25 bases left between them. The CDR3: CASSQTNIAIRIPYEQYF. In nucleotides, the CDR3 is TGTGCCAGCAGTCAAACCAACATAGCAATCCGGATTCCCTACGAGCAGTACTTC.

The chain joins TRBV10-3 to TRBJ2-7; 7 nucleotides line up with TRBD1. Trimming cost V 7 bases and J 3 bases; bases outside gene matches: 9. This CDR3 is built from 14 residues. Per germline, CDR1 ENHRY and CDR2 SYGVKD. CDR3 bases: TGTGCCATCACTAAACAGGGGAAAGACTACGAGCAGTACTTC. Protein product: CAITKQGKDYEQYF.

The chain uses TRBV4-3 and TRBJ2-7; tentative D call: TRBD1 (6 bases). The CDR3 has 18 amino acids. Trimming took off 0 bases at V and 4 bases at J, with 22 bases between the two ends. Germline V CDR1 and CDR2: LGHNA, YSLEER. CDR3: CASSQDATGLSLAYEQYF. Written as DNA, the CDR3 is TGCGCCAGCAGCCAAGATGCAACAGGGTTGAGCCTCGCTTACGAGCAGTACTTC.

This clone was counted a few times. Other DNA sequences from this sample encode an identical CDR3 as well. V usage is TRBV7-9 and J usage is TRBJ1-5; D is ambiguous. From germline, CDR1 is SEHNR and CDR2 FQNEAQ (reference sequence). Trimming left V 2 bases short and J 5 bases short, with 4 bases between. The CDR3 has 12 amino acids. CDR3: CASSLPDQPQHF. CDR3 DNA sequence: TGTGCCAGCAGCTTACCGGATCAGCCCCAGCATTTT.

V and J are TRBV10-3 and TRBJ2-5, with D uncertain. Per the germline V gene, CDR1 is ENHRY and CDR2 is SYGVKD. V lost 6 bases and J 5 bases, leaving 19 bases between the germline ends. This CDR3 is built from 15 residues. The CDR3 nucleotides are TGTGCCATCAGGCGCGGCGGCTCTACTCAGGAGACCCAGTACTTC. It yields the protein CAIRRGGSTQETQYF.

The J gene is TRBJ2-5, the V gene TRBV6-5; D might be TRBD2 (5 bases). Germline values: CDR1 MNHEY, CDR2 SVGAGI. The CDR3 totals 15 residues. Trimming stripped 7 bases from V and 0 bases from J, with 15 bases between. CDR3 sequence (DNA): TGTGCCAGCACTACTGGTGGAGCGGACCAAGAGACCCAGTACTTC. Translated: CASTTGGADQETQYF.

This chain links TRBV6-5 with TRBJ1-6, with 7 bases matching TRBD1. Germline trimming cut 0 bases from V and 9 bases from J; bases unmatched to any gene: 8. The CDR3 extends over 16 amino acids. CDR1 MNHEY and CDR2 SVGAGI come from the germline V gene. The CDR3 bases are TGTGCCAGCAGTTACTCGATGTCGACAGGGAGTTCACCCCTCCACTTT. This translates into CASSYSMSTGSSPLHF.

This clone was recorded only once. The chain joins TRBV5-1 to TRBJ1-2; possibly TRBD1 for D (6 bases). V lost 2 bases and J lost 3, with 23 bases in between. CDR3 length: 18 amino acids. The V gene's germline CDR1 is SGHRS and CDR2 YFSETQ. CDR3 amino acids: CASSFRGGRDRTHYGYTF. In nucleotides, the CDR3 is TGCGCCAGCAGCTTTAGGGGGGGCAGGGACCGTACCCACTATGGCTACACCTTC.

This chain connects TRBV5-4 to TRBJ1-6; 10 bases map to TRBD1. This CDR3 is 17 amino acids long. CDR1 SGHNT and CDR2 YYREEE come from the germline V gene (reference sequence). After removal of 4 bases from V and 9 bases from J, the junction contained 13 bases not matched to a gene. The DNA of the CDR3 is TGTGCCAGCAGCCCGGAGGAGGGACAGGGGAAGCGTTCACCCCTCCACTTT. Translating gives CASSPEEGQGKRSPLHF.

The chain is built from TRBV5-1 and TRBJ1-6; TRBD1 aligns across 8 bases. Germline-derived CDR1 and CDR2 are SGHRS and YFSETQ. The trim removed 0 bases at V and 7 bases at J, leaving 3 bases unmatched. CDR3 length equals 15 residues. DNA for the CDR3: TGCGCCAGCAGCTTGGTGGCAGGGGGCAATTCACCCCTCCACTTT. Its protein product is CASSLVAGGNSPLHF. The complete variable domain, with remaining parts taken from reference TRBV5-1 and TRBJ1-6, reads KAGVTQTPRYLIKTRGQQVTLSCSPISGHRSVSWYQQTPGQGLQFLFEYFSETQRNKGNFPGRFSGRQFSNSRSEMNVSTLELGDSALYLCASSLVAGGNSPLHFGNGTRLTVT.

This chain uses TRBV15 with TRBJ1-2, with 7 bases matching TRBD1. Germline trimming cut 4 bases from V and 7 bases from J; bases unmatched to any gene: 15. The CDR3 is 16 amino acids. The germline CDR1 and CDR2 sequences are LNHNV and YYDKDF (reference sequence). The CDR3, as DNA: TGTGCCACCAGCATCATTTCCGACAGGGCCGATGCTGGCTACACCTTC. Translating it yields CATSIISDRADAGYTF.

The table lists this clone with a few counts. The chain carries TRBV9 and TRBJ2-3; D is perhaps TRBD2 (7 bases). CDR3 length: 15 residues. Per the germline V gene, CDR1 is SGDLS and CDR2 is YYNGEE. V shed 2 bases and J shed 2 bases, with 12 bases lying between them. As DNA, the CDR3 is TGTGCCAGCAGCGTGCGGGGGCTAAACACAGATACGCAGTATTTT. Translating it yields CASSVRGLNTDTQYF.

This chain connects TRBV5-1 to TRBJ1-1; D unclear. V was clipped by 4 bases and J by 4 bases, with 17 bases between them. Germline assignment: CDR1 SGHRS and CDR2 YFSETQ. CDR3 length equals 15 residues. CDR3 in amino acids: CASSQLGPGGTEAFF. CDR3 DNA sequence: TGCGCCAGCAGCCAACTGGGCCCGGGAGGCACTGAAGCTTTCTTT.

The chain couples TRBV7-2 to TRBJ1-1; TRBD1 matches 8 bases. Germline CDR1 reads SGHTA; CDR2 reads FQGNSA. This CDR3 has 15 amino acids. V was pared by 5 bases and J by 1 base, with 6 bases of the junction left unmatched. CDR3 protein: CASSNNRGGNTEAFF. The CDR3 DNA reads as TGTGCCAGCAGCAACAACAGGGGGGGGAACACTGAAGCTTTCTTT.

This CDR3 is CASRALRQDGYTF. CDR3 sequence (DNA): TGTGCCAGCAGGGCCCTTAGACAAGATGGCTACACCTTC. V is TRBV2 and J is TRBJ1-2; no clear D gene. The ends were cut back, 6 bases at V and 6 bases at J, with 14 bases in the middle. The germline CDR1 and CDR2 sequences are SNHLY and FYNNEI. This CDR3 comprises 13 residues.

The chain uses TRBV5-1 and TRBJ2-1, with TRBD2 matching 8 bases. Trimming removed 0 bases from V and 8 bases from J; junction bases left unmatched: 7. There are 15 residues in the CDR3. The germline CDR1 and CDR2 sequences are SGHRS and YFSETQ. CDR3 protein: CASSLAGLAFDEQFF. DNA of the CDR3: TGCGCCAGCAGCTTGGCTGGACTAGCATTCGATGAGCAGTTCTTC.

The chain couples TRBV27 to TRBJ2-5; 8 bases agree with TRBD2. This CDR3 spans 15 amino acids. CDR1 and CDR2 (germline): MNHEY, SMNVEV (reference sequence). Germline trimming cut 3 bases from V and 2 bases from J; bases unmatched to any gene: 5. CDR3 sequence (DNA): TGTGCCAGCAGTTTGGCGGGGGGAAGACAAGAGACCCAGTACTTC. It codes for CASSLAGGRQETQYF.